The 6 T cell receptor beta chains below come from one sample, sequenced in a study of T cells in localized non-small cell lung cancer. The data were produced by immunoSEQ multiplex PCR, yet TCRdb's version contains in-frame clones alone and is incomplete. In the table there are about 72,000 clones, approximately 84% of which are singletons. Sample: peripheral blood, taken before any cancer treatment. The receptor source for this set is a female donor older than 55 with stage I lung adenocarcinoma.

The chain carries TRBV5-1 and TRBJ2-5; D remains unclear. Germline CDR1 and CDR2: SGHRS and YFSETQ. The V end lost 4 bases, the J end lost 2 bases, and 9 bases lay between the germline ends. CDR3 length: 13 amino acids. This chain's CDR3 is CASSQRPQETQYF. Here the CDR3 DNA reads TGCGCCAGCAGCCAGCGTCCTCAAGAGACCCAGTACTTC.

This clone was recorded only once. The chain joins TRBV10-3 to TRBJ2-3, with 8 bases identical to TRBD1. The trim removed 10 bases at V and 0 bases at J, leaving 9 bases unmatched. Germline values: CDR1 ENHRY, CDR2 SYGVKD. This CDR3 region has 15 residues. CDR3 loop: CATEPGQVSTDTQYF. CDR3 coding DNA: TGTGCCACTGAACCGGGACAGGTTAGCACAGATACGCAGTATTTT.

The chain is built from TRBV30 and TRBJ2-2; D may correspond to TRBD1 or TRBD2 (5 bases each). V lost 2 bases and J lost 5, with 18 bases in between. The CDR3 sequence is 16 residues long. Germline-derived CDR1 and CDR2 are GTSNPN and SVGIG (reference sequence). The CDR3 spells CAWSRGASLKTGELFF. The CDR3 DNA sequence: TGTGCCTGGAGTAGAGGGGCCAGCTTAAAGACCGGGGAGCTGTTTTTT.

The chain recombines TRBV30 with TRBJ2-1; 10 bases fit TRBD2. J was trimmed by 5 bases and V by 2 bases; bases with no gene match: 9. Per germline, CDR1 GTSNPN and CDR2 SVGIG (reference sequence). The CDR3 runs to 16 residues. The CDR3 region has the DNA TGTGCCTGGAGTACCCCGGGGCTAGCGGGAGACAATGAGCAGTTCTTC. Protein: CAWSTPGLAGDNEQFF.

V usage is TRBV19 and J usage is TRBJ1-2; D is ambiguous. V shed 5 bases and J shed 1 base, with 8 bases lying between them. The V gene's germline CDR1 is LNHDA and CDR2 SQIVND (reference sequence). The CDR3 contains 13 residues. CDR3 residues: CASSARDNYGYTF. Written as DNA, the CDR3 is TGTGCCAGTAGTGCTCGAGATAACTATGGCTACACCTTC.

The V and J genes are TRBV19 and TRBJ1-4; the D gene is possibly TRBD1 (5 bases). The CDR3 is made up of 15 amino acids. CDR1 is LNHDA and CDR2 is SQIVND in the germline V gene (reference sequence). V lost 8 bases and J lost 4, with 17 bases in between. The CDR3 here is CASSSPGHGNEKLFF. In nucleotides, the CDR3 is TGTGCCAGTTCTTCCCCAGGGCATGGTAATGAAAAACTGTTTTTT.